Each of the 16 T cell receptor beta chains below was sequenced from the same sample in a study of blood T cells in healthy people across ages. Then a second PCR, running roughly 7 to 11 cycles, was carried out with a sample-barcoded 5' primer and a J-beta primer mix. TCRdb re-derived calls from the 5' RACE reads in MiXCR, one entry per CDR3 protein. The table includes roughly 730,000 distinct CDR3 sequences, 56% detected once. The sequenced sample was blood. All receptors come from a man aged 35 to 55 in good health.

V and J are TRBV5-1 and TRBJ2-7; TRBD1 matches 7 bases. Germline CDR1 and CDR2: SGHRS and YFSETQ. This CDR3 spans 14 amino acids. The J segment lost 2 bases and the V segment lost 3 bases, leaving 5 bases of the junction unmatched. Here the CDR3 reads CASSSGQAPYEQYF. The CDR3 coding sequence is TGCGCCAGCAGCTCCGGACAGGCTCCCTACGAGCAGTACTTC.

The CDR3 protein is CASSPTLNSYEQYF. CDR3 DNA sequence: TGTGCCAGCAGCCCAACTCTCAACTCGTACGAGCAGTACTTC. This chain joins TRBV11-2 and TRBJ2-7; D is unresolved. The CDR3 contains 14 residues. Trimming stripped 5 bases from V and 4 bases from J, with 15 bases between. Germline assignment: CDR1 SGHAT and CDR2 FQNNGV.

V usage is TRBV28 and J usage is TRBJ1-2, with D hard to call. V was clipped by 3 bases and J by 4 bases, with 3 bases between them. The germline gives CDR1 MDHEN, CDR2 SYDVKM. The CDR3 loop spans 11 amino acids. In DNA form, the CDR3 reads TGTGCCAGCAGTTTCGGCTATGGCTACACCTTC. Translating gives CASSFGYGYTF.

The chain couples TRBV4-2 to TRBJ2-1, with D unclear. The CDR3 covers 15 residues. Trimming shortened V by 2 bases and J by 4 bases, and 12 bases separated the two germline ends. Germline V gene data show CDR1 as LGHNA and CDR2 as YNFKEQ. The CDR3 nucleotides read TGTGCCAGCAGCCAAAATGGGCCACAGTACAATGAGCAGTTCTTC. Encoded protein: CASSQNGPQYNEQFF.

With regard to this clonotype: The junction differs from germline at one of its ends, possibly a read error. The chain links TRBV11-2 to TRBJ2-3; the D is unclear. Germline lookup yields CDR1 SGHAT and CDR2 FQNNGV. The CDR3 is 16 residues long. CDR3 nucleotides: TGTGCCAGCAGCTTCTTAAGGTTGGAACGTTGGAATACGCTGTATTTT. This translates into CASSFLRLERWNTLYF.

The rearrangement uses TRBV7-9 and TRBJ2-6, with a tentative D call TRBD1 (6 bases). The CDR3 length is 17 residues. Trimming pared 2 bases from V and 1 base from J, leaving 12 bases between. CDR1 SEHNR and CDR2 FQNEAQ come from the germline V gene (reference sequence). The CDR3 reads CASSLSYRVSGANVLTF. The CDR3 bases are TGTGCCAGCAGCTTAAGCTACAGGGTTTCTGGGGCCAACGTCCTGACTTTC.

The chain carries TRBV2 and TRBJ1-2; D is uncertain. The CDR3 runs 12 residues. Germline CDR1 and CDR2: SNHLY and FYNNEI. Trimming pared 2 bases from V and 4 bases from J, leaving 5 bases between. CDR3 bases: TGTGCCAGCAGTGAATCCGGCTATGGCTACACCTTC. Amino acid sequence: CASSESGYGYTF. Looking up the rest from reference TRBV2 and TRBJ1-2 gives the full variable domain: EPEVTQTPSHQVTQMGQEVILRCVPISNHLYFYWYRQILGQKVEFLVSFYNNEISEKSEIFDDQFSVERPDGSNFTLKIRSTKLEDSAMYFCASSESGYGYTFGSGTRLTVV.

The CDR3 region has the DNA TGTGCCAGCAGCCCAAGCCCCCTGGAGCGGGATTGGTCAGAGACCCAGTACTTC. It specifies CASSPSPLERDWSETQYF. The chain couples TRBV9 to TRBJ2-5; 7 bases are a match to TRBD2. The CDR3 length is 18 residues. Per the germline V gene, CDR1 is SGDLS and CDR2 is YYNGEE. J gave up 4 bases and V 4 bases, and 19 bases lay outside the gene matches.

This clonotype is a singleton in its sample. The CDR3 region has the DNA TGTGCCAGCAGATTAACTAGCGGGAGTCGGACAGATACGCAGTATTTT. Translation: CASRLTSGSRTDTQYF. The chain couples TRBV4-2 to TRBJ2-3; 11 bases map to TRBD2. This CDR3 region has 16 residues. The germline gives CDR1 LGHNA, CDR2 YNFKEQ. V was pared by 6 bases and J by 3 bases, with 8 bases of the junction left unmatched.

This clonotype turned up a few times. The chain employs TRBV14 and TRBJ2-3; TRBD2 matches at 8 bases. CDR3 length equals 22 residues. From germline, CDR1 is SGHDN and CDR2 FVKESK. Unmatched junction bases numbered 23, after V lost 0 bases and J lost 3 bases. The CDR3 spells CASSQDSGLAPGAQRETDTQYF. In DNA, the CDR3 is TGTGCCAGCAGCCAAGATTCCGGATTAGCCCCTGGTGCCCAGCGGGAGACAGATACGCAGTATTTT. The whole variable domain, remainder taken from reference TRBV14 and TRBJ2-3, is EAGVTQFPSHSVIEKGQTVTLRCDPISGHDNLYWYRRVMGKEIKFLLHFVKESKQDESGMPNNRFLAERTGGTYSTLKVQPAELEDSGVYFCASSQDSGLAPGAQRETDTQYFGPGTRLTVL.

The chain joins TRBV5-1 to TRBJ2-2; D perhaps matches TRBD1 (5 bases). This CDR3 is built from 15 residues. From germline, CDR1 is SGHRS and CDR2 YFSETQ. V lost 4 bases to trimming and J lost 1 base, with 11 bases between them. The CDR3 DNA sequence: TGCGCCAGCAGCGATGACAGACTGAACACCGGGGAGCTGTTTTTT. Protein product: CASSDDRLNTGELFF. Supplemented by reference TRBV5-1 and TRBJ2-2, the full variable domain reads KAGVTQTPRYLIKTRGQQVTLSCSPISGHRSVSWYQQTPGQGLQFLFEYFSETQRNKGNFPGRFSGRQFSNSRSEMNVSTLELGDSALYLCASSDDRLNTGELFFGEGSRLTVL.

This chain connects TRBV5-6 to TRBJ1-2; D not certain. V lost 1 base and J lost 8, with 9 bases in between. This CDR3 contains 12 residues. The germline V gene encodes CDR1 SGHDT and CDR2 YYEEEE. The CDR3 sequence: CASSLWVDGYTF. CDR3 sequence (DNA): TGTGCCAGCAGCTTGTGGGTGGACGGCTACACCTTC.

V usage is TRBV5-1 and J usage is TRBJ1-1; perhaps TRBD1 as D (5 bases). Germline values: CDR1 SGHRS, CDR2 YFSETQ. V gave up 0 bases and J gave up 4 bases, with 10 bases separating them. The CDR3 extends over 14 amino acids. CDR3 region: CASSLGVGGTEAFF. CDR3 coding DNA: TGCGCCAGCAGCTTGGGAGTGGGGGGCACTGAAGCTTTCTTT. Full variable domain (missing parts from reference TRBV5-1 and TRBJ1-1): KAGVTQTPRYLIKTRGQQVTLSCSPISGHRSVSWYQQTPGQGLQFLFEYFSETQRNKGNFPGRFSGRQFSNSRSEMNVSTLELGDSALYLCASSLGVGGTEAFFGQGTRLTVV.

CDR3 sequence: CASSSSGTYNEQFF. The CDR3 DNA reads as TGTGCCAGCAGTTCTAGCGGGACCTACAATGAGCAGTTCTTC. The chain recombines TRBV6-5 with TRBJ2-1, with 9 positions matching TRBD2. Germline CDR1 MNHEY, CDR2 SVGAGI. The CDR3 length is 14 residues. With V trimmed by 4 bases and J by 2 bases, 0 bases remained unmatched.

This clonotype was seen a few times. This chain joins TRBV7-2 and TRBJ2-7; D is unresolved. This CDR3 comprises 12 residues. Germline CDR1 reads SGHTA; CDR2 reads FQGNSA. The germline V and J ends were trimmed by 4 bases and 3 bases, with 7 bases remaining between them. This CDR3 is CASSSAFYEQYF. DNA for the CDR3: TGTGCCAGCAGCTCGGCATTCTACGAGCAGTACTTC.

The chain combines TRBV7-8 with TRBJ2-7, with D maybe TRBD2 (5 bases). The germline V gene encodes CDR1 SGHVS and CDR2 FQNEAQ. The V and J ends lost 5 bases and 7 bases respectively, with 30 bases between them. The CDR3 is made up of 18 amino acids. In DNA form, the CDR3 reads TGTGCCAGCAGCCCCAAGAGGACTGGTTCCGCCACCTACAATGAGCAGTACTTC. Amino acid sequence: CASSPKRTGSATYNEQYF.